This record looks at one T cell receptor beta chain sequence and its context. Measured with immunoSEQ multiplex PCR; TCRdb has only the in-frame clones, and not every one. The profile shows hundreds of thousands of clones, roughly 89% of them singletons. The data belong to a study of blood T cell repertoires in COVID-19. V was trimmed by 1 base and J by 8 bases, leaving 11 bases between them. The CDR3 contains 13 residues. In germline, CDR1 is SGHVS, CDR2 FNYEAQ. Material for sequencing was PBMCs or T cells enriched from blood (not recorded which). The gene calls are TRBV7-6 and TRBJ1-2; D remains ambiguous. The clonotype comes from a woman aged 40 to 50 who had recovered from COVID-19. As DNA, the CDR3 is TGTGCCAGCAGCTTAGGTGGGCCAAAAGGCTACACCTTC. It yields the protein CASSLGGPKGYTF. The full variable domain, in which reference TRBV7-6 and TRBJ1-2 provide the parts outside the CDR3, is GAGVSQSPRYKVTKRGQDVALRCDPISGHVSLYWYRQALGQGPEFLTYFNYEAQQDKSGLPNDRFSAERPEGSISTLTIQRTEQRDSAMYRCASSLGGPKGYTFGSGTRLTVV.